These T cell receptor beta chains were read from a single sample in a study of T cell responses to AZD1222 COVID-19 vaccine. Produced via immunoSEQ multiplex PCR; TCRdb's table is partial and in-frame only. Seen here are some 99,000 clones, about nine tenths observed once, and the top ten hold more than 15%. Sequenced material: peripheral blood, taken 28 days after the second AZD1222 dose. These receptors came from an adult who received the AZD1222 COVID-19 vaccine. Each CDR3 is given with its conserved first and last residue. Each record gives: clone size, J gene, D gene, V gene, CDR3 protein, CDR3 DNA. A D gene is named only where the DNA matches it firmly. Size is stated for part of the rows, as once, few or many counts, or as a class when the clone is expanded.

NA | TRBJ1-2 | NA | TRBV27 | CASSFMAGYYGYTF | TGTGCCAGCAGTTTTATGGCGGGGTACTATGGCTACACCTTC
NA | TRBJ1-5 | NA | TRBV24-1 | CATSGGGNQPQHF | TGTGCCACCAGTGGGGGGGGCAATCAGCCCCAGCATTTT
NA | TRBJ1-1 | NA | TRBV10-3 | CAISRPPGGNTEAFF | TGTGCCATCAGCCGACCCCCGGGGGGGAACACTGAAGCTTTCTTT
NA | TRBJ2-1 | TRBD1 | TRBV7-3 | CASSPRTGKNEQFF | TGTGCCAGCAGCCCCCGGACAGGGAAGAATGAGCAGTTCTTC
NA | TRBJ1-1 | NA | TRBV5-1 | CASSLTIVNTEAFF | TGCGCCAGCAGCCTAACTATAGTGAACACTGAAGCTTTCTTT
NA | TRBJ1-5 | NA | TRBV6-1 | CASSEGQINQPQHF | TGTGCCAGCAGTGAAGGACAGATCAATCAGCCCCAGCATTTT
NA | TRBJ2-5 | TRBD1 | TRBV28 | CASSSGRDRVETQYF | TGTGCCAGCAGTTCGGGCCGGGACAGGGTGGAGACCCAGTACTTC
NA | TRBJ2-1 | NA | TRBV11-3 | CASSLDQGGSGVGNEQFF | TGTGCCAGCAGCTTAGATCAGGGGGGTAGCGGAGTCGGCAATGAGCAGTTCTTC
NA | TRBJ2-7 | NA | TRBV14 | CASSHNYEQYF | TGTGCCAGCAGCCACAATTACGAGCAGTACTTC
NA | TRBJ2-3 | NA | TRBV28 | CASRLHSNTDTQYF | TGTGCCAGCAGGTTGCATAGCAATACAGATACGCAGTATTTT
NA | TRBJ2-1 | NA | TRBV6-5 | CASSPLWTDNEQFF | TGTGCCAGCTCTCCACTCTGGACAGACAATGAGCAGTTCTTC
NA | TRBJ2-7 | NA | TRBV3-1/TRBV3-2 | CASSRSAGNEQYF | TGTGCCAGCAGCCGCTCGGCAGGAAACGAGCAGTACTTC
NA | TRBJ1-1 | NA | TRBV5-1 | CASSLSPGNTEAFF | TGCGCCAGCAGCTTGAGTCCAGGTAACACTGAAGCTTTCTTT
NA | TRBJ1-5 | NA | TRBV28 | CASSSDHRAQHF | TGTGCCAGCAGCTCAGATCACCGGGCCCAGCATTTT
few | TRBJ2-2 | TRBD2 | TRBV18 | CASYAGETRTGELFF | TGTGCCAGCTACGCGGGAGAGACCCGCACCGGGGAGCTGTTTTTT
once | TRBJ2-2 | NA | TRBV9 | CASSVAGYGGTGELFF | TGTGCCAGCAGCGTAGCTGGGTACGGGGGCACCGGGGAGCTGTTTTTT
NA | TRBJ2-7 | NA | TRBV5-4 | CASSLGGAGDGYEQYF | TGTGCCAGCAGCTTGGGAGGGGCCGGGGATGGATACGAGCAGTACTTC